These T cell receptor beta chains were read from a single sample in a study of long-term antiretroviral therapy in people with HIV. Some clones are missing from TCRdb's copy, which holds only in-frame ones; the method was immunoSEQ multiplex PCR. The sample lists around 30,000 clones, approximately 85% occurring once. Sequenced material: unsorted PBMCs, taken 3 years after starting antiretroviral therapy. The origin of the receptors is a man between 35 and 55 years old with HIV. CDR3s include the opening cysteine and the closing phenylalanine or tryptophan. D genes are given only for firm matches. A clone size is listed for some rows: how often the clone was seen (once, few, many), or a class if it is expanded.

abundance	j_gene	v_gene	d_gene	CDR3aa	CDR3nt
once	TRBJ1-4	TRBV4-1	TRBD1	CASSLQGARDEKLFF	TGCGCCAGCAGCCTGCAGGGGGCGCGGGATGAAAAACTGTTTTTT
.	TRBJ2-2	TRBV10-3	TRBD1	CAISALDRGRPDTGELFF	TGTGCCATCAGTGCGTTGGACAGGGGGCGCCCGGACACCGGGGAGCTGTTTTTT
.	TRBJ2-5	TRBV7-2	.	CASSYQRGSGTQYF	TGTGCCAGCAGCTATCAAAGGGGTAGCGGGACCCAGTACTTC
.	TRBJ1-4	TRBV2	TRBD1	CASIGTGSNEKLFF	TGTGCCAGCATCGGGACAGGGTCTAATGAAAAACTGTTTTTT
.	TRBJ2-2	TRBV29-1	.	CSVESGLTGELFF	TGCAGCGTTGAAAGCGGACTCACCGGGGAGCTGTTTTTT
.	TRBJ1-6	TRBV30	.	CAWSVAGTSRSPLHF	TGTGCCTGGAGTGTCGCCGGGACGTCTCGTTCACCCCTCCACTTT
.	TRBJ1-5	TRBV2	TRBD1	CASREDRGNQPQHF	TGTGCCAGCAGGGAGGACAGGGGCAATCAGCCCCAGCATTTT
.	TRBJ2-1	TRBV10-3	.	CAISESTGPPRGQFF	TGTGCCATCAGTGAGTCGACGGGACCACCGCGGGGGCAGTTCTTC
.	TRBJ2-7	TRBV5-1	TRBD1	CASKKSTNRGQFYEQYF	TGCGCCAGCAAGAAAAGTACGAACAGGGGTCAGTTCTACGAGCAGTACTTC
.	TRBJ2-1	TRBV7-3	TRBD2	CASSPLAGGPSRNEQFF	TGTGCCAGCAGCCCTCTGGCGGGAGGGCCTTCTAGGAATGAGCAGTTCTTC
.	TRBJ2-1	TRBV11-2	TRBD2	CASSPSSLGGRALGDEQFF	TGTGCCAGCAGCCCTTCCTCTTTGGGGGGGAGGGCCTTAGGGGATGAGCAGTTCTTC
.	TRBJ1-2	TRBV5-6	.	CASRVNPGGLNGYTF	TGTGCCAGCAGAGTAAATCCGGGGGGGCTTAATGGCTACACCTTC
.	TRBJ1-1	TRBV5-1	.	CASSDPGTKAFF	TGCGCCAGCAGCGATCCAGGGACAAAAGCTTTCTTT
once	TRBJ1-4	TRBV6-6	.	CASSHGPRERELFF	TGTGCCAGCAGTCACGGGCCTCGCGAGAGGGAACTGTTTTTT
.	TRBJ2-5	TRBV10-2	TRBD2	CASRLAGEGQETQYF	TGCGCCAGCAGACTAGCGGGAGAAGGGCAAGAGACCCAGTACTTC
.	TRBJ1-2	TRBV7-8	.	CASSSGWGSGFSGYTF	TGTGCCAGCAGCTCCGGTTGGGGGAGCGGGTTCTCTGGCTACACCTTC
.	TRBJ1-4	TRBV4-2	.	CASSQDDSEKLFF	TGTGCCAGCAGCCAAGATGACAGTGAAAAACTGTTTTTT
.	TRBJ2-3	TRBV2	TRBD1	CASSNDRGLRDTQYF	TGTGCCAGCAGTAACGACAGGGGGCTGAGGGATACGCAGTATTTT
few	TRBJ1-1	TRBV29-1	.	CSIKTGNTEAFF	TGCAGCATTAAAACAGGAAACACTGAAGCTTTCTTT
.	TRBJ2-1	TRBV6-6	TRBD2	CASSYWTSGDNEQFF	TGTGCCAGCAGTTACTGGACTAGCGGCGACAATGAGCAGTTCTTC
.	TRBJ1-5	TRBV2	TRBD1	CASRTDRVGNQPQHF	TGTGCCAGCAGGACAGACAGGGTTGGCAATCAGCCCCAGCATTTT
.	TRBJ1-1	TRBV13	TRBD1	CASSARQGMNTEAFF	TGTGCCAGCAGCGCGCGACAGGGGATGAACACTGAAGCTTTCTTT
.	TRBJ2-7	TRBV5-1	TRBD1	CASSLETGGIYEQYF	TGCGCCAGCAGCTTGGAGACAGGGGGGATCTACGAGCAGTACTTC
.	TRBJ1-3	TRBV4-1	TRBD1	CASSQGHYGQGSGNTIYF	TGCGCCAGCAGCCAAGGGCATTATGGACAGGGCTCTGGAAACACCATATATTTT
.	TRBJ1-5	TRBV5-6	.	CASSREGRSPNQPQHF	TGTGCCAGCAGCCGGGAGGGGCGGTCACCAAATCAGCCCCAGCATTTT
.	TRBJ2-7	TRBV5-1	.	CASSFRGASGEQYF	TGCGCCAGCAGCTTTAGGGGGGCGAGTGGCGAGCAGTACTTC
.	TRBJ1-1	TRBV5-1	TRBD1	CASSPRTGGGTEAFF	TGCGCCAGCAGCCCCCGGACAGGGGGAGGCACTGAAGCTTTCTTT
.	TRBJ1-5	TRBV19	.	CASSAGRGPPQHF	TGTGCCAGTAGTGCAGGACGGGGACCGCCCCAGCATTTT
.	TRBJ1-4	TRBV13	TRBD1	CASSLGGWREKLFF	TGTGCCAGCAGCCTAGGGGGCTGGCGGGAAAAACTGTTTTTT
.	TRBJ2-7	TRBV4-2	TRBD1	CASSQDKTGALNEQYF	TGTGCCAGCAGCCAAGATAAGACAGGGGCTCTCAACGAGCAGTACTTC
.	TRBJ2-3	TRBV5-1	.	CASSLLRPSTDTQYF	TGCGCCAGCAGCTTGTTGAGACCGAGCACAGATACGCAGTATTTT
.	TRBJ1-6	TRBV9	.	CASSVESLNSPLHF	TGTGCCAGCAGCGTAGAGTCTCTCAATTCACCCCTCCACTTT
.	TRBJ2-1	TRBV6-5	.	CASSYSILGNEQFF	TGTGCCAGCAGTTACTCGATCCTTGGCAATGAGCAGTTCTTC
few	TRBJ2-7	TRBV7-2	.	CASSYIGYEQYF	TGTGCCAGCAGCTATATTGGCTACGAGCAGTACTTC
few	TRBJ1-6	TRBV6-5	.	CASSYSAPTRSPLHF	TGTGCCAGCAGTTACTCGGCGCCCACCCGTTCACCCCTCCACTTT
.	TRBJ1-1	TRBV6-6	.	CASSASAPGTEAFF	TGTGCCAGCAGTGCCTCGGCCCCCGGGACTGAAGCTTTCTTT
.	TRBJ1-2	TRBV19	TRBD1	CASSIPRGPYGYTF	TGTGCCAGTAGTATCCCTAGGGGGCCCTATGGCTACACCTTC
.	TRBJ2-1	TRBV19	.	CASTTQGTGPYNEQFF	TGTGCCAGTACAACCCAAGGGACGGGGCCCTACAATGAGCAGTTCTTC
.	TRBJ1-3	TRBV6-5	TRBD1	CASGTGAGNTIYF	TGTGCCAGTGGGACAGGAGCTGGAAACACCATATATTTT
.	TRBJ1-1	TRBV13	.	CASSLDTVAAF	TGTGCCAGCAGCTTAGATACTGTGGCCGCCTTT